Included here is one TCR beta chain sequence, with context. As yet, its antigen is unknown. This entry belongs to a study of a mutant IDH1 vaccine in newly diagnosed glioma. Study as a whole: Following radiotherapy alone, or alongside temozolomide cycles, vaccination was started after an interval of 4-6 weeks.

Time point given: week 35, safety follow-up. Every vaccination contained 300 ug of the mutant IDH1 20-mer peptide and was paired with topical imiquimod. Whole-study results and caveats: Vaccination elicited immune responses in roughly 92% of patients. Among top peripheral T cell clonotypes, changes seemed unrelated to pseudoprogression.

Profiling relied on immunoSEQ multiplex PCR, and the TCRdb table lists in-frame clones only, not all of them. The table has about 46,000 clones, around 92% seen once. Specimen: PBMCs, collected from a glioma patient whose treatment included an IDH1 peptide vaccine. This receptor was obtained from a man aged 45-65 years with glioma.

The CDR3 protein is CASSLASLDSYTF. The DNA for the CDR3 is TGTGCCAGCAGCTTAGCGTCCCTAGACTCCTACACCTTC. J is TRBJ1-2 and V is TRBV7-8; D is unresolved. V was shortened by 0 bases and J by 10 bases, with 12 bases between the two germline ends. CDR3 length: 13 residues. CDR1 SGHVS and CDR2 FQNEAQ come from the germline V gene.